Below, 8 T cell receptor beta chains from the same sample are listed, as sequenced in a study of blood T cell repertoires in COVID-19. Measured with immunoSEQ multiplex PCR; TCRdb has only the in-frame clones, and not every one. The data hold about 390,000 clones, with about 87% observed a single time. The material sequenced was peripheral blood. These receptor sequences come from an older woman with COVID-19, enrolled during active disease.

J is TRBJ2-1 and V is TRBV5-1, with TRBD1 as a possible D gene (6 bases). Between the trimmed V and J ends, which lost 0 bases and 0 bases, there was a span of 7 bases. Germline assignment: CDR1 SGHRS and CDR2 YFSETQ. The CDR3 is made up of 15 amino acids. The CDR3 bases are TGCGCCAGCAGCTTGGAGACAGGCTCCTACAATGAGCAGTTCTTC. Protein product: CASSLETGSYNEQFF.

The chain joins TRBV5-5 to TRBJ1-2, with unresolved D. The germline gives CDR1 SGHKS, CDR2 YYEKEE (reference sequence). The CDR3 covers 14 residues. V lost 0 bases and J 4 bases, leaving 10 bases between the germline ends. This CDR3 reads CASSLGAVLYGYTF. The CDR3 nucleotides are TGTGCCAGCAGCTTGGGGGCTGTCCTCTATGGCTACACCTTC.

The rearrangement uses TRBV6-1 and TRBJ1-5; 9 nucleotides line up with TRBD1. With V trimmed by 3 bases and J by 1 base, 7 bases remained unmatched. CDR1 and CDR2 from the germline V gene are MNHNS and SASEGT. The CDR3 is 17 residues long. The CDR3 coding sequence is TGTGCCAGCAGTGATCAGGACAGGGGATGGAGCAATCAGCCCCAGCATTTT. As protein: CASSDQDRGWSNQPQHF.

The chain joins TRBV2 to TRBJ1-5; D unclear. V gave up 2 bases and J gave up 5 bases, with 10 bases separating them. Germline CDR1 SNHLY, CDR2 FYNNEI. The CDR3 spans 14 residues. The CDR3 sequence is CASSEPPGDQPQHF. In nucleotides, the CDR3 is TGTGCCAGCAGTGAACCACCCGGGGATCAGCCCCAGCATTTT.

The chain couples TRBV10-3 to TRBJ1-1; D not resolved. Germline CDR1 reads ENHRY; CDR2 reads SYGVKD. The length of the CDR3 is 13 residues. As DNA, the CDR3 is TGTGCTACGTCCGAGACTCCGCAAACTGAAGCTTTCTTT. Protein product: CATSETPQTEAFF.

V usage is TRBV9 and J usage is TRBJ2-7, with 8 nucleotides matching TRBD2. The CDR3 length is 15 residues. The germline V gene has CDR1 SGDLS and CDR2 YYNGEE. With 2 bases clipped from V and 0 bases from J, the junction kept 4 bases outside the gene matches. The CDR3 DNA reads as TGTGCCAGCAGCGTGTCTAGCGGGTTCTCCTACGAGCAGTACTTC. It translates to CASSVSSGFSYEQYF.

V usage is TRBV28 and J usage is TRBJ1-4; 12 nucleotides align to TRBD1. CDR1 and CDR2 (germline): MDHEN, SYDVKM. The CDR3 totals 16 residues. Unmatched junction bases numbered 4, after V lost 2 bases and J lost 6 bases. The CDR3 DNA follows: TGTGCCAGCAGTTTACAGGGGACAGGGGGCTATGAAAAACTGTTTTTT. It is translated as CASSLQGTGGYEKLFF.

The CDR3 DNA reads as TGTGCCAGCAGTTCCATCCGGACAGGGATTAAGGAGCAGTTCTTC. Amino acid sequence: CASSSIRTGIKEQFF. This chain uses TRBV6-2 or TRBV6-3 with TRBJ2-1; 8 bases are a match to TRBD1. Germline V gives CDR1 MNHEY, CDR2 SVGEGT. V lost 4 bases and J lost 10; bases outside the gene matches: 12. This CDR3 has 15 residues.